The clone carrying this TCR beta chain has just a few counts. What it recognizes is unknown. This entry comes from a study of radiation and T cells in renal cell carcinoma. Study-level points and caveats: Top tumor clonotypes rose in blood 2 weeks post-radiation, then contracted.

Clones were sequenced by immunoSEQ multiplex PCR, and TCRdb holds only the in-frame ones, with some missing. Of about 59,000 clones listed, around 78% are singletons. Per the germline V gene, CDR1 is MGHDK and CDR2 is SYGVNS. The CDR3 length is 14 residues. With V trimmed by 8 bases and J by 7 bases, 6 bases remained unmatched. Time point noted: baseline pretreatment blood. Treatment specified: 15 Gy SBRT to primary tumor, nephrectomy 4 weeks later. Clear cell pathology was present in this patient's renal cell carcinoma. Sequencing was performed on blood, taken from a patient whose treatment included radiotherapy and nephrectomy. V usage is TRBV25-1 and J usage is TRBJ2-1; 12 nucleotides align to TRBD2. This clonotype was sampled from a man aged 60 to 69 with renal cell carcinoma. The CDR3 region is CASRTSGGLNEQFF. The CDR3 DNA is TGTGCCAGCCGTACTAGCGGGGGGTTGAATGAGCAGTTCTTC.